The clone carrying this T cell receptor (beta chain) has at least ten counts. Antigen specificity is unknown. The data stem from a study of T cell repertoires in cytomegalovirus infection. Germline values: CDR1 SGHTA, CDR2 FQGNSA. This CDR3 is built from 14 residues. V lost 2 bases and J lost 4, with 11 bases in between. Study-wide findings and caveats: HLA-C-restricted TCR beta clonotypes specific for CMV led the ex vivo response.

TCRdb re-called the reads with MiXCR, one entry per CDR3 protein. The sample shows 150,000 to 180,000 distinct CDR3 sequences, around a quarter of them seen only once. The sequenced material came from PBMCs. This TCR derives from a human donor in good health (CMV status not recorded). Some clones in this sample may be carry-over from other donors' samples. The rearrangement joins TRBV7-2 to TRBJ1-1, with D possibly matching TRBD1 (6 bases). The CDR3 protein is CASSLNRVGTEAFF. For the CDR3, the DNA is TGTGCCAGCAGCTTAAACAGGGTAGGCACTGAAGCTTTCTTT. Looking up the rest from reference TRBV7-2 and TRBJ1-1 gives the full variable domain: GAGVSQSPSNKVTEKGKDVELRCDPISGHTALYWYRQSLGQGLEFLIYFQGNSAPDKSGLPSDRFSAERTGGSVSTLTIQRTQQEDSAVYLCASSLNRVGTEAFFGQGTRLTVV.